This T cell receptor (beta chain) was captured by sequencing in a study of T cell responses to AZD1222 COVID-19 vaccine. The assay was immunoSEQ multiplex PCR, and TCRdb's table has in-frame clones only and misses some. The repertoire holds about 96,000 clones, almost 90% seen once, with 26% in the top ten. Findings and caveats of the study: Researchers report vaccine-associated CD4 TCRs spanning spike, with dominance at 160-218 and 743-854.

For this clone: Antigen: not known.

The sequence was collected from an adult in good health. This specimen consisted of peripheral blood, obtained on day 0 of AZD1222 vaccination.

DNA of the CDR3: TGTGCCAGCAGCTCAAACCTCCGGACTAGCGGCAACACAGATACGCAGTATTTT. Translation gives CASSSNLRTSGNTDTQYF. This rearrangement joins TRBV5-4 to TRBJ2-3, with 10 bases matching TRBD2. The germline V gene has CDR1 SGHNT and CDR2 YYREEE (reference sequence). The CDR3 totals 18 residues. V lost 3 bases and J lost 2; bases outside the gene matches: 12.